Below are 5 T cell receptor beta chains sequenced from a single sample in a study of blood T cell repertoires in COVID-19. Measured with immunoSEQ multiplex PCR; TCRdb has only the in-frame clones, and not every one. The sample yields 200,000 to 300,000 clones, roughly four fifths seen once. The sample consisted of peripheral blood. Source of these receptors: an older man with acute or convalescent COVID-19.

The rearrangement links TRBV5-1 to TRBJ1-2; 11 bases are a match to TRBD1. V shed 0 bases, J shed 6 bases, and the junction held 4 bases outside the gene matches. The germline V gene has CDR1 SGHRS and CDR2 YFSETQ. This CDR3 spans 15 amino acids. The CDR3, as DNA: TGCGCCAGCAGCTTGGCCGGACAGGGGGCAGATGGCTACACCTTC. This gives the protein CASSLAGQGADGYTF.

The DNA for the CDR3 is TGTGCCAGCAGCTTGGGGGACAGCTACAATGAGCAGTTCTTC. Its protein product is CASSLGDSYNEQFF. The chain recombines TRBV5-4 with TRBJ2-1; TRBD1 matches at 7 bases. The CDR3 is made up of 14 amino acids. Losses at the gene ends were 0 bases for V and 3 bases for J; bases not matched to a gene: 0. Germline CDR1 reads SGHNT; CDR2 reads YYREEE (reference sequence).

This clone was detected once. The chain has TRBV2 and TRBJ2-5; TRBD2 matches 14 bases. Germline lookup yields CDR1 SNHLY and CDR2 FYNNEI. V lost 6 bases and J lost 7; bases outside the gene matches: 10. This CDR3 has 16 amino acids. The CDR3 DNA sequence: TGTGCCAGCAGATGGAGGACTAGCGGGGGGAGCGGGACCCAGTACTTC. Translation gives CASRWRTSGGSGTQYF.

The J gene is TRBJ2-7, the V gene TRBV18; D is possibly TRBD1 (5 bases). The germline V gene has CDR1 KGHSH and CDR2 LQKENI. This CDR3 contains 13 residues. The V gene lost 3 bases and the J gene lost 5 bases, with 11 bases spanning the gap. CDR3 region: CASSPRQGDEQYF. The CDR3 nucleotides read TGTGCCAGCTCACCCCGGCAGGGTGACGAGCAGTACTTC.

CDR3 region: CASSPAGVNHSPLHF. The CDR3 bases are TGTGCCAGCAGCCCCGCGGGAGTTAATCATTCACCCCTCCACTTT. The chain couples TRBV6-5 to TRBJ1-6, with D hard to call. Germline CDR1 MNHEY, CDR2 SVGAGI. Trimming stripped 6 bases from V and 8 bases from J, with 17 bases between. CDR3 size: 15 residues.